This T cell receptor beta chain was found in a study of blood T cell repertoires in COVID-19. Study context: PBMCs, B-cell-depleted T cells, or T cells provided the cDNA or gDNA that made up the material.

CDR3 length: 13 residues. Trimming pared 7 bases from V and 5 bases from J, leaving 13 bases between. Data came from immunoSEQ multiplex PCR; TCRdb stores just in-frame clones and leaves some out. Among 400,000 or so clones listed, around nine tenths were seen once. This TCR came from a man younger than 35 with COVID-19, enrolled during active disease. The genes are TRBV12-3 or TRBV12-4 and TRBJ2-3, with D possibly TRBD1 on 6 matching bases. Material for sequencing was peripheral blood. CDR3 DNA: TGTGCCAGCACAGGGGCTTTGGGAGATACGCAGTATTTT. This codes for CASTGALGDTQYF.